This T cell receptor beta chain appears in the sequencing data of a study of shared clonotypes between healthy human individuals. Broader study findings: Richness estimates generally favored naive over memory subsets.

This CDR3 region has 16 residues. J was trimmed by 7 bases and V by 3 bases; bases with no gene match: 7. Germline CDR1 is KGHSH and CDR2 is LQKENI. Concerning this clone: The antigen is not known.

Assay runs were performed at deep level. Clones were sequenced by immunoSEQ multiplex PCR, and TCRdb holds only the in-frame ones, with some missing. There are about 710,000 clones in the sample; approximately 77% occur only once, and about 1.7% lies in the top ten. The receptor's source is a woman in her 30s in good health. The sample was memory CD4+ T cells sorted from blood. Described subset: CD45RA-negative fraction. The chain links TRBV18 to TRBJ2-1, with TRBD2 identical over 12 bases. In nucleotides, the CDR3 is TGTGCCAGCTCACCGCAGACTAGCGGGAGTTGGAATGAGCAGTTCTTC. Translating it yields CASSPQTSGSWNEQFF.